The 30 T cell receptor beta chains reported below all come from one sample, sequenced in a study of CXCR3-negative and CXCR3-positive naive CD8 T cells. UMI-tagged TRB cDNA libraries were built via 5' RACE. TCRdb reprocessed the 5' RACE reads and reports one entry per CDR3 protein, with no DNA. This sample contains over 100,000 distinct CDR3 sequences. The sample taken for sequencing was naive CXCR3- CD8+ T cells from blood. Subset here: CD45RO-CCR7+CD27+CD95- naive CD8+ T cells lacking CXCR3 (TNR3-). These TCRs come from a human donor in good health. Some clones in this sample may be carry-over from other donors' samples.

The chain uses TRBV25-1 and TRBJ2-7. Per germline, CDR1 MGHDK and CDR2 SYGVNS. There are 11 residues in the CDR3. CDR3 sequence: CASSELLEQYF.

This CDR3 is CASSQASGENNEQFF. The chain has TRBV7-9 and TRBJ2-1; TCRdb indicates TRBD2, and absent DNA this call remains unverified. CDR1 and CDR2 (germline): SEHNR, FQNEAQ (reference sequence). The CDR3 totals 15 residues.

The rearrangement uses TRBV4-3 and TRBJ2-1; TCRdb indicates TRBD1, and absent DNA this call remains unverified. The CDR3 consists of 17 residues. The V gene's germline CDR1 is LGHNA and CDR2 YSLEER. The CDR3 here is CASSRDPRDGSYNEQFF.

This CDR3 reads CASRTGAGELFF. The chain employs TRBV6-5 and TRBJ2-2; with no DNA, the TCRdb D assignment of TRBD1 cannot be verified. This CDR3 region has 12 residues. Germline-derived CDR1 and CDR2 are MNHEY and SVGAGI.

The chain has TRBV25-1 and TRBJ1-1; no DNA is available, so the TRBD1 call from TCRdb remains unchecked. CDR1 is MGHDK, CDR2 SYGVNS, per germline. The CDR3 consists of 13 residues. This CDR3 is CASQTDMNTEAFF.

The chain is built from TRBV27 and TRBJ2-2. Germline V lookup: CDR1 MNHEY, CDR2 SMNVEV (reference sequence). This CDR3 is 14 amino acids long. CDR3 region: CASSLWQNTGELFF.

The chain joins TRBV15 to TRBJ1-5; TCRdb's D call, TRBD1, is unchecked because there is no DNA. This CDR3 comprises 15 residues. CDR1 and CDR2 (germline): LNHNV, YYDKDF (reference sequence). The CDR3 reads CATREDRGGNQPQHF.

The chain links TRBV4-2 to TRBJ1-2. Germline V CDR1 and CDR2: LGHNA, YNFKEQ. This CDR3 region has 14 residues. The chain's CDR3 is CASRPTDANYGYTF.

The CDR3: CASSSGGRENTPGNEQFF. This chain joins TRBV13 and TRBJ2-1; TCRdb returns TRBD1, unconfirmable since there is no DNA. Germline lookup yields CDR1 PRHDT and CDR2 FYEKMQ (reference sequence). The CDR3 loop spans 18 amino acids.

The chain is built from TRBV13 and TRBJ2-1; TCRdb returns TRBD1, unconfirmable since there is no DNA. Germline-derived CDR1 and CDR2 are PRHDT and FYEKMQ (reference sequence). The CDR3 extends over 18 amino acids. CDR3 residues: CASSSPPFAQGGYNEQFF.

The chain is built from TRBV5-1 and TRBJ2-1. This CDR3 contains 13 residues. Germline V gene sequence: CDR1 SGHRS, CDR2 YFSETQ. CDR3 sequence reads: CASTQSSYNEQFF.

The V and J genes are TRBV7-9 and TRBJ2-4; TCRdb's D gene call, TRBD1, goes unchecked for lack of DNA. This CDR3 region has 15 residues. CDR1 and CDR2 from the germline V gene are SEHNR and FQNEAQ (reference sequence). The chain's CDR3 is CASSLGPGAVDIQYF. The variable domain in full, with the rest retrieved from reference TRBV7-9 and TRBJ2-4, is DTGVSQNPRHKITKRGQNVTFRCDPISEHNRLYWYRQTLGQGPEFLTYFQNEAQLEKSRLLSDRFSAERPKGSFSTLEIQRTEQGDSAMYLCASSLGPGAVDIQYFGAGTRLSVL.

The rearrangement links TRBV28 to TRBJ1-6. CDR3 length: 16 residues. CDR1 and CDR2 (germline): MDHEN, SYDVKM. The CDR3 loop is CASSFGPEDGNSPLHF.

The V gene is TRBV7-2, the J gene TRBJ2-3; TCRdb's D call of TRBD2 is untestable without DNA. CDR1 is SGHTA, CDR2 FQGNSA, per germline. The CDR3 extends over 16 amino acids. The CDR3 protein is CASSPRTSGGTDTQYF.

The chain's CDR3 is CSVEIDNASGQETQYF. The chain employs TRBV29-1 and TRBJ2-5; TCRdb indicates TRBD2, and absent DNA this call remains unverified. Germline V gene sequence: CDR1 SQVTM, CDR2 ANQGSEA. This CDR3 is built from 16 residues.

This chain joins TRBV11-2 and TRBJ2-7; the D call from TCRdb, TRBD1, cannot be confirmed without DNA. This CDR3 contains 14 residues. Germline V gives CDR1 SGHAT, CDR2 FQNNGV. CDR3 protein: CASSFDTGSYEQYF.

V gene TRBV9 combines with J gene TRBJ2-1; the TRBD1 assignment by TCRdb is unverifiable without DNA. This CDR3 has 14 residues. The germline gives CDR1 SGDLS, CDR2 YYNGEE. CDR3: CASSDRGLGPGVFF.

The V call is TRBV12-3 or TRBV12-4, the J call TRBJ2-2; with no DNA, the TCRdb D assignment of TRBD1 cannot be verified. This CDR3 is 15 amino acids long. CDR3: CASSYGGGSPGELFF.

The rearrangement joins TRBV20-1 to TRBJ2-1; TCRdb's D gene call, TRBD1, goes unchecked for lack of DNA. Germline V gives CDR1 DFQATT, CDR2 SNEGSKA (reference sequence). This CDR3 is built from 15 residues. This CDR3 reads CSAGPLATSYNEQFF.

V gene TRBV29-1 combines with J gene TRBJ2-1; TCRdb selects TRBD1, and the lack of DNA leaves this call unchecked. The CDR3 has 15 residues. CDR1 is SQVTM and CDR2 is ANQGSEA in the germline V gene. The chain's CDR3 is CSANPGESSYNEQFF.

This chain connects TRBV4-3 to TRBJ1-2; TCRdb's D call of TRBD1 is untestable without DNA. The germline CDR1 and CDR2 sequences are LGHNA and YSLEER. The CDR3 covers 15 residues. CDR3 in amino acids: CASSQGDFRDYGYTF.

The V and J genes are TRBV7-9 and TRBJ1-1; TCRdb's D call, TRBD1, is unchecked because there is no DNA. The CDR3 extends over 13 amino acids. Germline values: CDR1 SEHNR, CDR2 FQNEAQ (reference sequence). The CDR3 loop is CASSLGRSPEAFF. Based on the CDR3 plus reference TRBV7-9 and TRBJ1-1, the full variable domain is DTGVSQNPRHKITKRGQNVTFRCDPISEHNRLYWYRQTLGQGPEFLTYFQNEAQLEKSRLLSDRFSAERPKGSFSTLEIQRTEQGDSAMYLCASSLGRSPEAFFGQGTRLTVV.

CDR3 region: CASSQGSQGEAFF. The chain couples TRBV4-2 to TRBJ1-1; the TCRdb call, TRBD1, lacks DNA for checking. CDR1 and CDR2 (germline): LGHNA, YNFKEQ. The CDR3 has 13 amino acids.

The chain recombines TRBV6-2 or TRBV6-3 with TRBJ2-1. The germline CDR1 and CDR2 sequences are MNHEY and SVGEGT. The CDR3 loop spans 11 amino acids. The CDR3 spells CASSYSYEQFF.

The CDR3 protein is CASSQDPGELFF. The genes are TRBV4-2 and TRBJ1-4; TCRdb picks TRBD1, but there is no DNA to check that call. Germline V gene lookup returns CDR1 LGHNA and CDR2 YNFKEQ. The CDR3 length is 12 residues.

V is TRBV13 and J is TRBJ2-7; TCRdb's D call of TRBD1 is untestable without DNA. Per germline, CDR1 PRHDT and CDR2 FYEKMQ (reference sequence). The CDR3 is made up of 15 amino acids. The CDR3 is CASSPRTSGGYEQYF.

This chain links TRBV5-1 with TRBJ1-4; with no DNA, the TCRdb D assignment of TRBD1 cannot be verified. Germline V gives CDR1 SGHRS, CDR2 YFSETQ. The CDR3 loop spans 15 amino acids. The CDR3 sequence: CASSLIGTGREKLFF.

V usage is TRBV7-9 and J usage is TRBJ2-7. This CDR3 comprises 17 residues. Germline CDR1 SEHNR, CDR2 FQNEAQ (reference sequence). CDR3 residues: CASSFNRGEGRPYEQYF.

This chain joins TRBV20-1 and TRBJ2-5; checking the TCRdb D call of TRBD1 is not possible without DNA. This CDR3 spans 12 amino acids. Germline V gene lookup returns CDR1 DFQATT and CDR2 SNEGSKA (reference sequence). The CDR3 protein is CSATGGAETQYF.

CDR3: CASSFGDREAGVGTDTQYF. This chain connects TRBV28 to TRBJ2-3; TCRdb indicates TRBD1, and absent DNA this call remains unverified. CDR3 length: 19 amino acids. Germline V lookup: CDR1 MDHEN, CDR2 SYDVKM.